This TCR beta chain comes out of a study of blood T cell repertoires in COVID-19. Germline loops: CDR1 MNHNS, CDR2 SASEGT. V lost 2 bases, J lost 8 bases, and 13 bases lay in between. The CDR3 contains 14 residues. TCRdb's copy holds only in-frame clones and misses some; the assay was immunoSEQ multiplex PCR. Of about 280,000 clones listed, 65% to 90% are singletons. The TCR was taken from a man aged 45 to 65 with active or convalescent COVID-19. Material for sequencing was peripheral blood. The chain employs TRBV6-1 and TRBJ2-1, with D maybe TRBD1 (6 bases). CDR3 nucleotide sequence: TGTGCCAGCAGTGAATTTTGGGGGCTGGATGAGCAGTTCTTC. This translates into CASSEFWGLDEQFF.